The 8 T cell receptor beta chains in this list originate from one sample, sequenced in a study of blood T cell repertoires in COVID-19. Using immunoSEQ multiplex PCR, the repertoire was profiled, and TCRdb retains in-frame clones only, with some absent. The sample lists tens of thousands of clones, less than 85% occurring once. Sample: peripheral blood. These receptors all come from a man aged 55 to 69 with acute or convalescent COVID-19.

V gene TRBV24-1 combines with J gene TRBJ1-5; D gene unclear. Trimming left V 5 bases short and J 3 bases short, with 10 bases between. The CDR3 contains 14 residues. Germline loops: CDR1 KGHDR, CDR2 SFDVKD. The CDR3 spells CATSVPGNNQPQHF. The DNA for the CDR3 is TGTGCCACCAGTGTTCCAGGCAACAATCAGCCCCAGCATTTT.

The V call is TRBV10-3, the J call TRBJ1-1; D unclear. Germline V gene lookup returns CDR1 ENHRY and CDR2 SYGVKD. V was shortened by 0 bases and J by 8 bases, with 10 bases between the two germline ends. The CDR3 has 13 amino acids. The CDR3 DNA sequence: TGTGCCATCAGTGAGTCGAACAACATCGAAGCTTTCTTT. This encodes CAISESNNIEAFF.

V is TRBV5-1 and J is TRBJ2-7; 7 bases map to TRBD1. Unmatched junction bases numbered 7, after V lost 2 bases and J lost 5 bases. The CDR3 is 14 residues long. Germline V gene data show CDR1 as SGHRS and CDR2 as YFSETQ. CDR3: CASSFRQGHNEQYF. The CDR3 DNA follows: TGCGCCAGCAGCTTCCGACAGGGACACAACGAGCAGTACTTC.

The chain joins TRBV11-2 to TRBJ2-5, with D tentatively TRBD2 (6 bases). The CDR3 has 14 amino acids. Germline lookup yields CDR1 SGHAT and CDR2 FQNNGV. V shed 1 base and J shed 3 bases, with 9 bases lying between them. The CDR3, as DNA: TGTGCCAGCAGCTTAGTAGGCGGGGAAGAGACCCAGTACTTC. This translates into CASSLVGGEETQYF. The variable domain in full, completed from reference TRBV11-2 and TRBJ2-5, reads EAGVAQSPRYKIIEKRQSVAFWCNPISGHATLYWYQQILGQGPKLLIQFQNNGVVDDSQLPKDRFSAERLKGVDSTLKIQPAKLEDSAVYLCASSLVGGEETQYFGPGTRLLVL.

The chain joins TRBV23-1 to TRBJ2-1; 7 bases line up with TRBD1. TRBV23-1 is assigned to the ORF class and has an uncertain function. With V trimmed by 3 bases and J by 3 bases, 5 bases remained unmatched. The CDR3 is made up of 15 amino acids. The CDR3 reads CASSQQGVLYNEQFF. CDR3 in DNA: TGCGCCAGCAGTCAGCAGGGGGTGCTCTACAATGAGCAGTTCTTC.

The chain employs TRBV5-8 and TRBJ1-1; D not resolved. The germline gives CDR1 SGHTS, CDR2 YDEGEE. The germline V and J ends were trimmed by 4 bases and 4 bases, with 14 bases remaining between them. The CDR3 covers 14 residues. DNA of the CDR3: TGTGCCAGCAGCCTCGGTGTTAGGAGCACTGAAGCTTTCTTT. As protein: CASSLGVRSTEAFF.

The chain employs TRBV28 and TRBJ2-3; no reliable D call. Germline V gene sequence: CDR1 MDHEN, CDR2 SYDVKM. The CDR3 loop spans 10 amino acids. Trimming removed 10 bases at V and 2 bases at J, with 4 bases between. CDR3 nucleotide sequence: TGTGCCATAGACACAGATACGCAGTATTTT. Amino acids: CAIDTDTQYF.

The rearrangement uses TRBV6-6 and TRBJ2-3; 9 positions agree with TRBD1. The CDR3 has 16 residues. The germline V gene encodes CDR1 MNHNY and CDR2 SVGAGI (reference sequence). The trim removed 7 bases at V and 0 bases at J, leaving 8 bases unmatched. The DNA for the CDR3 is TGTGCCAGCACACAGGGGGCAGGGACCAGCACAGATACGCAGTATTTT. It encodes CASTQGAGTSTDTQYF.